This TCR beta chain originates from a study of identical twins' blood T cells. Six healthy women, forming three identical twin pairs, donated samples. TCRdb passed the 5' RACE reads through MiXCR, listing each CDR3 protein once. The sample lists 300,000 to 450,000 distinct CDR3 sequences, roughly 31% occurring once. This CDR3 has 15 residues. Germline values: CDR1 SGHDN, CDR2 FVKESK. The ends were cut back, 4 bases at V and 8 bases at J, with 17 bases in the middle. The clonotype comes from a woman between 18 and 50 years old in good health. Sequencing input: PBMCs. The chain has TRBV14 and TRBJ1-4, with D possibly being TRBD1 (5 bases). CDR3 in amino acids: CASSRRRATGEKLFF. CDR3 DNA sequence: TGTGCCAGCAGCCGCCGCCGGGCTACAGGAGAAAAACTGTTTTTT.